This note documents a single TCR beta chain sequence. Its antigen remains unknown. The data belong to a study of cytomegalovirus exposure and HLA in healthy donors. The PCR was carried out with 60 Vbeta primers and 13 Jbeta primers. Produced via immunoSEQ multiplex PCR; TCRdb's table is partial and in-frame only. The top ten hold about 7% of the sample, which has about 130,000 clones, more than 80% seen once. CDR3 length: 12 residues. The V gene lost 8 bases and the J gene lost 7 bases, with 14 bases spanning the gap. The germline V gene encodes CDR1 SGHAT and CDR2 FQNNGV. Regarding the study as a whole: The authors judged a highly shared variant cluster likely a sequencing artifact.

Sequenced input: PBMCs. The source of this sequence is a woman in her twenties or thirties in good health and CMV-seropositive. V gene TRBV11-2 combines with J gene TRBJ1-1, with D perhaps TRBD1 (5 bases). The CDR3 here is CASGGGYGEAFF. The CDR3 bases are TGTGCCAGCGGCGGGGGGTACGGTGAAGCTTTCTTT.